Listed below are T cell receptor beta chains from one sample, sequenced in a study of cytomegalovirus exposure and HLA in healthy donors. Here immunoSEQ multiplex PCR was the method, and the copy in TCRdb shows in-frame clones only, minus some. The table has some 170,000 clones, about 81% seen once. Source material: PBMCs. The source of these receptors is a young woman in good health and CMV-seronegative. CDR3s include the opening cysteine and the closing phenylalanine or tryptophan. A D gene is named only where the DNA matches it firmly. Rows may omit the clone size; those that give it use once, few, many or a size class.

- TRBJ1-4 TRBV6-1 - TGTGCCGGCAGTGAAGTCGGGGGAAAACTGTTTTTT CAGSEVGGKLFF
TRBD2 TRBJ2-1 TRBV5-1 few TGCGCCAGCAGCTTGGAGGGGCTAGCGGAGCCAGGTGAGCAGTTCTTC CASSLEGLAEPGEQFF
- TRBJ2-3 TRBV9 - TGTGCCAGCAGCGTAGCTGAGGGTGGAGGCACAGATACGCAGTATTTT CASSVAEGGGTDTQYF
- TRBJ1-5 TRBV7-9 - TGTGCCAGCAGTCCGATGGGCCTCGGGGAGCCCCAGCATTTT CASSPMGLGEPQHF
TRBD1 TRBJ1-3 TRBV6-5 - TGTGCCAGTAGCTTACAGGGGTCAGGAAACACCATATATTTT CASSLQGSGNTIYF
TRBD2 TRBJ2-7 TRBV27 - TGTGCCAGCAGTGCCGGGACTAGCTCGAAGCAGTACTTC CASSAGTSSKQYF
- TRBJ2-2 TRBV6-5 - TGTGCCAGCAGTTACGGGGGGGCGGGAGCCCGGGAGCTGTTTTTT CASSYGGAGARELFF
- TRBJ2-2 TRBV25-1 - TGTGCCAGCAGTGTCGACAGGGAGGACACCGGGGAGCTGTTTTTT CASSVDREDTGELFF
TRBD1 TRBJ2-7 TRBV7-3 once TGTGCCAGCAGAATACAACCGGGACAGGGTTACGAGCAGTACTTC CASRIQPGQGYEQYF
- TRBJ1-3 TRBV28 - TGTGCCAGCAGTTTAACTTCAAACACCATATATTTT CASSLTSNTIYF
TRBD1 TRBJ1-1 TRBV6-1 - TGTGCCAATCGGGACAGGGTGTTTGGCGAAGCTTTCTTT CANRDRVFGEAFF
- TRBJ2-2 TRBV6-1 - TGTGCCAGCAGTGCACCTAGGCCTCAGGGAAACACCGGGGAGCTGTTTTTT CASSAPRPQGNTGELFF
TRBD1 TRBJ2-2 TRBV6-1 - TGTGCCAGCAGGAGGGACAGATACACCGGGGAGCTGTTTTTT CASRRDRYTGELFF
TRBD1 TRBJ2-7 TRBV27 - TGTGCCAGCAGTAGCTACGGGACAGGGGTCCACGAGCAGTACTTC CASSSYGTGVHEQYF
- TRBJ2-2 TRBV7-7 - TGTGCCAGCAGCTTAGTTCTGAACACGAACGGGGAGCTGTTTTTT CASSLVLNTNGELFF
- TRBJ2-5 TRBV10-3 - TGTGCCATCAGTGAGTCAGGCACGGGGACCCAGTACTTC CAISESGTGTQYF
TRBD1 TRBJ2-3 TRBV27 - TGTGCCAGCAGTTTATGGGGGGACAGGGGGCGGGATACGCAGTATTTT CASSLWGDRGRDTQYF
- TRBJ2-7 TRBV30 - TGTGCCTGGAGTACAGGATCCTACGAGCAGTACTTC CAWSTGSYEQYF
- TRBJ1-4 TRBV19 - TGTGCCAGTAAAACTTCGTATGAAAAACTGTTTTTT CASKTSYEKLFF
- TRBJ1-2 TRBV5-4 - TGTGCCAGCAGCTCGGGGGAACATGGCTACACCTTC CASSSGEHGYTF
- TRBJ2-2 TRBV4-1 few TGCGCCAGCAGCCCAGGCACCGGGGAGCTGTTTTTT CASSPGTGELFF
TRBD1 TRBJ2-7 TRBV29-1 - TGCAGCGTTGAAGATTCTGGGACAGGGGGCTCTCGGCAGTACTTC CSVEDSGTGGSRQYF
- TRBJ1-4 TRBV6-1 few TGTGCCAGCAGTGATCCCAGGGGAATACTGTTTTTT CASSDPRGILFF
- TRBJ2-3 TRBV18 - TGTGCCAGCTCACCACCTAACAGGGCCCGCACAGATACGCAGTATTTT CASSPPNRARTDTQYF
TRBD1 TRBJ2-5 TRBV19 - TGTGCCAGTAGACCTTTGGACAGGGACCAAGAGACCCAGTACTTC CASRPLDRDQETQYF
- TRBJ2-7 TRBV2 - TGTGCCAGCAGTGATCAGGTCTCCTACGAGCAGTACTTC CASSDQVSYEQYF
- TRBJ2-3 TRBV29-1 once TGCAGCGTTGTTGGCCAGGGGAAAATTTGGGATACGCAGTATTTT CSVVGQGKIWDTQYF
- TRBJ1-2 TRBV25-1 - TGTGCCAGCAGTGAACAGGGAAGCGCGGATGGCTACACCTTC CASSEQGSADGYTF
- TRBJ2-7 TRBV23-1 - TGCGCCAGCAGTCAATCGTCAGGGGTGGACGAGCAGTACTTC CASSQSSGVDEQYF